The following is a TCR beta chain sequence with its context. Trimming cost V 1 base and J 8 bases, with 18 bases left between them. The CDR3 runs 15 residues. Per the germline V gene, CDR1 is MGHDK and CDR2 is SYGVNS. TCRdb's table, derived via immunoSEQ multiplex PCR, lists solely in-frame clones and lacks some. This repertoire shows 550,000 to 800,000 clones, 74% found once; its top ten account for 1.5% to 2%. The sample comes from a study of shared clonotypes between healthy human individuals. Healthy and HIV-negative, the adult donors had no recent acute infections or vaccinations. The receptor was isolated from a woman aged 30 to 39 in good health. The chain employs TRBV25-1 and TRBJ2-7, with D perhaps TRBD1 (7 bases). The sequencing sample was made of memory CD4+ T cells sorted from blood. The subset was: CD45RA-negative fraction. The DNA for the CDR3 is TGTGCCAGCAGTGAATCAACTCAGGGGGGCCTGAAGCAGTACTTC. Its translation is CASSESTQGGLKQYF.